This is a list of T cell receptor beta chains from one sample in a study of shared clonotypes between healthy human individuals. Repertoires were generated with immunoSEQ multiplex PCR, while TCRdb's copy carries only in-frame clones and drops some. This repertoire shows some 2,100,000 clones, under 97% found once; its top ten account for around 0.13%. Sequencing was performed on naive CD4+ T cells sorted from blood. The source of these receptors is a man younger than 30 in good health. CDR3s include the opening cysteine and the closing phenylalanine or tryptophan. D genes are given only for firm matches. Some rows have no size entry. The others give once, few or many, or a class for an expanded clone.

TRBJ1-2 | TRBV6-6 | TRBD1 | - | TGTGCCAGCAGTTATACAGGGGGCTATGGCTACACCTTC | CASSYTGGYGYTF
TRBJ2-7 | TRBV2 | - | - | TGTGCCAGCAGTGAAGGTATTACGGGGAGAGGATACGAGCAGTACTTC | CASSEGITGRGYEQYF
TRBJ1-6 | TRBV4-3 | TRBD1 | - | TGCGCCAGCAGCCCAGGACACAGGGGAAATTCACCCCTCCACTTT | CASSPGHRGNSPLHF
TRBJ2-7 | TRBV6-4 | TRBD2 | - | TGTGCCAGCATCCCTAGCGGGAGGCCGGAGGAGATCGAGCAGTACTTC | CASIPSGRPEEIEQYF
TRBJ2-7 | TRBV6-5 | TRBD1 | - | TGTGCCAGCAGTTACTCGTGGACAGGGGTCTCCGAGCAGTACTTC | CASSYSWTGVSEQYF
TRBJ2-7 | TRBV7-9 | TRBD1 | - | TGTGCCAGCAGCTTATTTTTGGACAGGGACTTTCACGAGCAGTACTTC | CASSLFLDRDFHEQYF
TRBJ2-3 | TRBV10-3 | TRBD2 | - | TGTGCCATCAGTGGGACTAGCGGCCTCACAGATACGCAGTATTTT | CAISGTSGLTDTQYF
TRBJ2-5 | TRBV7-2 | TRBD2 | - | TGTGCCAGCAGCTTAGTTGCGGGAGGAGAGACCCAGTACTTC | CASSLVAGGETQYF
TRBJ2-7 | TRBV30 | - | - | TGTGCCTGGAGCCCGAACACCTACGAGCAGTACTTC | CAWSPNTYEQYF
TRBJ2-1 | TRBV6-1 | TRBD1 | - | TGTGCCAGCAAAAAGGGGACAGGGGACTACAATGAGCAGTTCTTC | CASKKGTGDYNEQFF
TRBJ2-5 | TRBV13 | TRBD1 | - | TGTGCCAGCAGCTCACAGGGGATCCTCCAAGAGACCCAGTACTTC | CASSSQGILQETQYF
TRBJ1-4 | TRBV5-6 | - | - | TGTGCCAGCAGCTTTTGGGGTCTCAAGGCTAATGAAAAACTGTTTTTT | CASSFWGLKANEKLFF
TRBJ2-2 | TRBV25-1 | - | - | TGTGCCAGCACCAGAAAAAACACCGGGGAGCTGTTTTTT | CASTRKNTGELFF
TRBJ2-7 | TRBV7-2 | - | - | TGTGCCAGCAGCTTAGACAGCCCCCCTTTGGGCGAGCAGTACTTC | CASSLDSPPLGEQYF
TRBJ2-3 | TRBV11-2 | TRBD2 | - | TGTGCCAGCAGCTTAGTGTCTAGCGGGAGAACAGATACGCAGTATTTT | CASSLVSSGRTDTQYF
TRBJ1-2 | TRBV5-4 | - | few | TGTGCCAGCAGCCCCGGGACCTATGGCTATGGCTACACCTTC | CASSPGTYGYGYTF
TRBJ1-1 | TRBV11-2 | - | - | TGTGCCAGCAGCGTGGACAGTGAAGCTTTCTTT | CASSVDSEAFF
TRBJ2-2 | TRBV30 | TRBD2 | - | TGTGCCTGGAGCTCCTATAGCGGGCTCGGGGAGCTGTTTTTT | CAWSSYSGLGELFF
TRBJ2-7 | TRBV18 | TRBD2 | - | TGTGCCAGCTCGGAGGGACTAGCGGGGCCCCGCGAGCAGTACTTC | CASSEGLAGPREQYF
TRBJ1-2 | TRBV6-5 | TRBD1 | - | TGTGCCAGCGGAACCAAAACAGGGGAGCTGCTTGGCTACACCTTC | CASGTKTGELLGYTF
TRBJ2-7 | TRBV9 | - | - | TGTGCCAGCAGCGTAGAGCTCATGGCCGCCTCCTACGAGCAGTACTTC | CASSVELMAASYEQYF
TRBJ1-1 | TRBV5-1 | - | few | TGCGCCAGCAGCACTGGGGGACTCTCAGGGACTGAAGCTTTCTTT | CASSTGGLSGTEAFF
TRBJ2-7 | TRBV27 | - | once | TGTGCCAGCAGTTCTCTGGGTAGCGGCTCCTACGAGCAGTACTTC | CASSSLGSGSYEQYF
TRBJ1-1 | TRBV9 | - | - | TGTGCCAGCAGCGTAGTGATGAGCGGGAACACTGAAGCTTTCTTT | CASSVVMSGNTEAFF
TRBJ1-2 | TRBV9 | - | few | TGTGCCAGCAGCGCCACCGTGGAGGGCTACACCTTC | CASSATVEGYTF
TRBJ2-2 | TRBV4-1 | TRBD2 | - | TGCGCCAGCAGCCAAGCGTATCGGGAGGTTAACACCGGGGAGCTGTTTTTT | CASSQAYREVNTGELFF
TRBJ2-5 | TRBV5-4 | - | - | TGTGCCAGCAGCACTCCGGGCCCCAAGGGGGAGACCCAGTACTTC | CASSTPGPKGETQYF